This TCR beta chain was obtained from a study of immune evolution from preneoplasia to lung adenocarcinoma. The overall study: HLA loss of heterozygosity: under 7.5% AIS, around 16% MIA, roughly 30% ADC, none AAH. General study points: Later-stage lesions seemingly showed higher T cell density and diversity than normal lung.

The CDR3 contains 15 residues. Trimming removed 2 bases from V and 2 bases from J, with 12 bases in between. The germline CDR1 and CDR2 sequences are SGHNT and YYREEE (reference sequence). Clones were sequenced by immunoSEQ multiplex PCR, and TCRdb holds only the in-frame ones, with some missing. The table has some 10,000 clones, 80% to 90% seen once. Histologic diagnosis was independently verified by two lung pathologists. After pathologic assessment, macro-dissection selected premalignant or tumor cells for extraction. Turning to this clone: No antigen is known for it.

The source is a person between 65 and 80 years old with lung adenocarcinoma. Material: FFPE minimally invasive lung adenocarcinoma tissue. The rearrangement joins TRBV5-4 to TRBJ2-3; D is possibly TRBD1 (6 bases). The CDR3 sequence: CASSFFGQSTDTQYF. CDR3 in DNA: TGTGCCAGCAGCTTTTTTGGACAGTCCACAGATACGCAGTATTTT. Full variable domain (outside the CDR3, taken from reference TRBV5-4 and TRBJ2-3): ETGVTQSPTHLIKTRGQQVTLRCSSQSGHNTVSWYQQALGQGPQFIFQYYREEENGRGNFPPRFSGLQFPNYSSELNVNALELDDSALYLCASSFFGQSTDTQYFGPGTRLTVL.